The subject of this entry is one T cell receptor beta chain. What it binds is unknown. The entry originates in a study of blood T cells in healthy people across ages. Findings and caveats of the study: Older individuals had lower TCR beta diversity per million T cells (the decline was roughly linear). Nothing was known about donor CMV status, and this possibly confounded expanded clonotype changes.

Alongside a J-beta primer mix, a sample-barcoded 5' primer served in a second PCR lasting roughly 7 to 12 cycles. A single record per CDR3 protein comes from TCRdb applying MiXCR to the 5' RACE reads. The table includes roughly 680,000 distinct CDR3 sequences, around 50% detected once. Trimming removed 7 bases from V and 6 bases from J; junction bases left unmatched: 6. Germline V gene sequence: CDR1 SEHNR, CDR2 FQNEAQ (reference sequence). CDR3 length: 14 amino acids. Sequencing used blood. The chain couples TRBV7-9 to TRBJ1-4, with 9 bases matching TRBD1. The receptor was isolated from a woman of 80 years or more in good health. The CDR3 spells CASTAGTGHEKLFF. CDR3 nucleotides: TGTGCCAGCACCGCCGGGACAGGGCATGAAAAACTGTTTTTT.